These 22 T cell receptor beta chains came from one sample sequenced in a study of beta chain features in type 1 diabetes. cDNA synthesis used the whole RNA isolate, giving expressed TCRB sequences. Here immunoSEQ multiplex PCR was the method, and the copy in TCRdb shows in-frame clones only, minus some. The top ten clones hold roughly 0.06% of a sample with roughly 500,000 clones, about 32% of them seen once. Material: naive CD4+ T cells from blood. The receptors originated from a man aged 18 to 30 in good health.

The chain joins TRBV6-1 to TRBJ2-1; D is unresolved. CDR1 is MNHNS, CDR2 SASEGT, per germline. CDR3 length equals 14 residues. The V end lost 7 bases, the J end lost 4 bases, and 14 bases lay between the germline ends. CDR3: CASKLRTEYNEQFF. CDR3 DNA: TGTGCCAGCAAACTACGGACGGAATACAATGAGCAGTTCTTC.

The J gene is TRBJ2-2, the V gene TRBV30, with D possibly matching TRBD1 (5 bases). V lost 0 bases and J lost 4, with 15 bases in between. Germline V CDR1 and CDR2: GTSNPN, SVGIG (reference sequence). CDR3 size: 16 residues. CDR3 sequence (DNA): TGTGCCTGGAGTGTAATCGACAGACGTAGCACCGGGGAGCTGTTTTTT. Its protein is CAWSVIDRRSTGELFF.

This clone showed up just a few times. The V gene is TRBV30, the J gene TRBJ2-1; TRBD2 agrees at 7 bases. The CDR3 totals 13 residues. V was pared by 3 bases and J by 2 bases, with 1 base of the junction left unmatched. Per the germline V gene, CDR1 is GTSNPN and CDR2 is SVGIG (reference sequence). CDR3 protein: CAWRRETYNEQFF. CDR3 bases: TGTGCCTGGAGGCGGGAGACCTACAATGAGCAGTTCTTC.

V gene TRBV6-1 combines with J gene TRBJ1-2; the D gene is possibly TRBD1 (5 bases). The CDR3 sequence is 13 residues long. V dropped 3 bases and J dropped 4 bases, with 9 bases sitting between them. Germline lookup yields CDR1 MNHNS and CDR2 SASEGT. CDR3 in DNA: TGTGCCAGCAGTGACGGACACGGCTATGGCTACACCTTC. As protein: CASSDGHGYGYTF.

A few counts support this clone. The chain carries TRBV7-3 and TRBJ2-1; 11 bases match TRBD2. The CDR3 covers 16 residues. V lost 5 bases to trimming and J lost 4 bases; unmatched junction nucleotides: 7. Germline CDR1 and CDR2: SGHTA and FQGTGA. The CDR3 sequence is CASSAHGTSGYNEQFF. The CDR3 nucleotides are TGTGCCAGCAGCGCCCACGGGACTAGCGGTTACAATGAGCAGTTCTTC. Complete variable domain (other parts from reference TRBV7-3 and TRBJ2-1): GAGVSQTPSNKVTEKGKYVELRCDPISGHTALYWYRQSLGQGPEFLIYFQGTGAADDSGLPNDRFFAVRPEGSVSTLKIQRTERGDSAVYLCASSAHGTSGYNEQFFGPGTRLTVL.

The rearrangement uses TRBV18 and TRBJ2-2; D is unresolved. Trimming cost V 1 base and J 1 base, with 7 bases left between them. The CDR3 extends over 15 amino acids. Looked up from germline, CDR1 is KGHSH and CDR2 is LQKENI. The CDR3 here is CASSPLYQNTGELFF. CDR3 in DNA: TGTGCCAGCTCACCACTCTACCAGAACACCGGGGAGCTGTTTTTT.

The chain uses TRBV19 and TRBJ2-3; D not certain. There are 12 residues in the CDR3. Germline assignment: CDR1 LNHDA and CDR2 SQIVND (reference sequence). V was pared by 8 bases and J by 2 bases, with 8 bases between. CDR3 nucleotides: TGTGCCAGTTCGTCAGACACAGATACGCAGTATTTT. Translated: CASSSDTDTQYF.

This clone was picked up a small number of times. The chain has TRBV5-1 and TRBJ2-3, with 8 bases that match TRBD2. The CDR3 runs to 14 residues. Germline CDR1 reads SGHRS; CDR2 reads YFSETQ. The V gene end was trimmed by 10 bases and the J gene end by 2 bases; junction bases not matched to a gene: 9. The CDR3, as DNA: TGCGCCTGCAAGATAGCGGGACTCACAGATACGCAGTATTTT. This translates into CACKIAGLTDTQYF.

This clone has just a few counts. DNA for the CDR3: TGTGCCTGGACCAGCGGGGGCTCCTACGAGCAGTACTTC. It encodes CAWTSGGSYEQYF. The rearrangement joins TRBV30 to TRBJ2-7; 8 nucleotides line up with TRBD2. Germline trimming cut 4 bases from V and 0 bases from J; bases unmatched to any gene: 2. CDR1 and CDR2 from the germline V gene are GTSNPN and SVGIG (reference sequence). The CDR3 spans 13 residues. The entire variable domain, with the rest obtained from reference TRBV30 and TRBJ2-7, is as follows: SQTIHQWPATLVQPVGSPLSLECTVEGTSNPNLYWYRQAAGRGLQLLFYSVGIGQISSEVPQNLSASRPQDRQFILSSKKLLLSDSGFYLCAWTSGGSYEQYFGPGTRLTVT.

The CDR3 region is CASSFDPSGRADEQFF. The CDR3 DNA reads as TGTGCCAGCAGCTTTGACCCAAGCGGGAGGGCGGATGAGCAGTTCTTC. This rearrangement joins TRBV7-2 to TRBJ2-1; TRBD2 aligns across 10 bases. This CDR3 contains 16 residues. Germline assignment: CDR1 SGHTA and CDR2 FQGNSA. The trim removed 3 bases at V and 8 bases at J, leaving 10 bases unmatched.

In its sample, this clone was seen a few times. The chain couples TRBV4-3 to TRBJ2-5; a weak D match, TRBD2 (5 bases). The CDR3 has 15 amino acids. Per the germline V gene, CDR1 is LGHNA and CDR2 is YSLEER. V was shortened by 1 base and J by 4 bases, with 13 bases between the two germline ends. In DNA, the CDR3 is TGCGCCAGCAGCCAAGGTCCCGTTCGGGGAGAGACCCAGTACTTC. This gives the protein CASSQGPVRGETQYF.

The chain couples TRBV10-3 to TRBJ2-7, with D uncertain. V was clipped by 7 bases and J by 0 bases, with 16 bases between them. The CDR3 is 15 residues long. Per germline, CDR1 ENHRY and CDR2 SYGVKD. The CDR3 bases are TGTGCCATCACAGAGGATGTTGTCAGCTCCTACGAGCAGTACTTC. Its protein is CAITEDVVSSYEQYF.

The J gene is TRBJ1-5, the V gene TRBV4-2; D is ambiguous. V gave up 5 bases and J gave up 5 bases, with 10 bases separating them. CDR1 is LGHNA, CDR2 YNFKEQ, per germline. CDR3 length: 13 residues. The CDR3 DNA follows: TGTGCCAGCAGCAAGGGCCTTGATCAGCCCCAGCATTTT. Its translation is CASSKGLDQPQHF.

This clone has just a few counts. This chain uses TRBV7-6 with TRBJ2-1, with 8 bases fitting TRBD2. CDR3 size: 16 residues. CDR1 and CDR2 (germline): SGHVS, FNYEAQ. V was clipped by 2 bases and J by 5 bases; unmatched bases: 8. CDR3 DNA: TGTGCCAGCAGCTTATTCCAAGCGGGGGCAGACAATGAGCAGTTCTTC. It encodes CASSLFQAGADNEQFF.

This clone was counted a few times. This rearrangement joins TRBV30 to TRBJ2-1, with D tentatively TRBD2 (5 bases). Between the trimmed V and J ends, which lost 0 bases and 4 bases, there was a span of 16 bases. CDR1 and CDR2 (germline): GTSNPN, SVGIG (reference sequence). The CDR3 has 16 amino acids. The CDR3 region is CAWSVLSAVAYNEQFF. The DNA for the CDR3 is TGTGCCTGGAGTGTACTATCAGCGGTAGCGTACAATGAGCAGTTCTTC. Combining the CDR3 with reference TRBV30 and TRBJ2-1 gives the whole variable domain SQTIHQWPATLVQPVGSPLSLECTVEGTSNPNLYWYRQAAGRGLQLLFYSVGIGQISSEVPQNLSASRPQDRQFILSSKKLLLSDSGFYLCAWSVLSAVAYNEQFFGPGTRLTVL.

To note about this clone: Other DNA sequences within the sample encode an identical CDR3. This chain connects TRBV18 to TRBJ2-7; no firm D call. Trimming pared 5 bases from V and 1 base from J, leaving 3 bases between. Germline lookup yields CDR1 KGHSH and CDR2 LQKENI. The CDR3 totals 11 residues. CDR3: CASSSSYEQYF. The CDR3, as DNA: TGTGCCAGCTCATCATCCTACGAGCAGTACTTC.

The CDR3 region is CAISEPNEQFF. The DNA of the CDR3 is TGTGCCATCAGTGAGCCCAATGAGCAGTTCTTC. The genes are TRBV10-3 and TRBJ2-1, with D unresolved. V gave up 2 bases and J gave up 6 bases, with 2 bases separating them. The CDR3 runs 11 residues. The V gene's germline CDR1 is ENHRY and CDR2 SYGVKD.

This clone has a handful of counts. The CDR3 loop reads CASSFSGRGYRNTEAFF. The CDR3 DNA is TGTGCCAGCAGTTTTAGCGGGCGGGGGTATAGGAACACTGAAGCTTTCTTT. The chain combines TRBV27 with TRBJ1-1; tentatively, D is TRBD1 (5 bases). This CDR3 has 17 residues. Trimming removed 3 bases at V and 1 base at J, with 18 bases between. CDR1 MNHEY and CDR2 SMNVEV come from the germline V gene (reference sequence).

This chain joins TRBV7-9 and TRBJ2-5; D not certain. Trimming removed 1 base from V and 5 bases from J, with 11 bases in between. Germline lookup yields CDR1 SEHNR and CDR2 FQNEAQ (reference sequence). This CDR3 spans 14 amino acids. CDR3 sequence reads: CASSLVAPAETQYF. CDR3 nucleotides: TGTGCCAGCAGCTTAGTTGCACCGGCGGAGACCCAGTACTTC.

This rearrangement joins TRBV9 to TRBJ2-5, with TRBD2 matching 11 bases. Germline loops: CDR1 SGDLS, CDR2 YYNGEE. CDR3 length equals 13 residues. V was pared by 4 bases and J by 12 bases, with 8 bases of the junction left unmatched. The chain's CDR3 is CASSRGTSGGEYF. The DNA for the CDR3 is TGTGCCAGCAGCCGAGGGACTAGCGGAGGCGAGTACTTC.

The rearrangement uses TRBV28 and TRBJ2-7; tentative D call: TRBD1 (5 bases). Germline lookup yields CDR1 MDHEN and CDR2 SYDVKM. The CDR3 has 12 amino acids. V was clipped by 7 bases and J by 7 bases, with 14 bases between them. The CDR3 sequence is CASIGADGEQYF. The CDR3 region has the DNA TGTGCCAGCATAGGGGCCGACGGTGAGCAGTACTTC.

This clone was found once. The chain joins TRBV27 to TRBJ2-3, with 9 bases fitting TRBD2. The CDR3 spans 15 residues. The germline CDR1 and CDR2 sequences are MNHEY and SMNVEV (reference sequence). Germline trimming cut 3 bases from V and 4 bases from J; bases unmatched to any gene: 5. The CDR3 is CASSLIAGVPDTQYF. CDR3 in DNA: TGTGCCAGCAGTTTGATAGCGGGAGTTCCAGATACGCAGTATTTT.